The 17 T cell receptor beta chains in this list originate from one sample, sequenced in a study of chemoradiotherapy in HPV16-positive cancers. The protocol was immunoSEQ multiplex PCR, while the TCRdb copy is restricted to in-frame clones and leaves out a portion. The table has approximately 9,800 clones, 90% to 95% seen once. This specimen consisted of blood, obtained from a patient who underwent chemoradiotherapy. The source is a human donor with HPV-associated anogenital cancer.

The chain couples TRBV15 to TRBJ1-1, with D unresolved. Germline CDR1 and CDR2: LNHNV and YYDKDF (reference sequence). Trimming removed 0 bases at V and 4 bases at J, with 9 bases between. CDR3 length: 14 residues. The CDR3 spells CATSRDSSGTEAFF. In DNA, the CDR3 is TGTGCCACCAGCAGAGATTCGTCAGGCACTGAAGCTTTCTTT. The full variable domain, with the rest looked up from reference TRBV15 and TRBJ1-1, is DAMVIQNPRYQVTQFGKPVTLSCSQTLNHNVMYWYQQKSSQAPKLLFHYYDKDFNNEADTPDNFQSRRPNTSFCFLDIRSPGLGDTAMYLCATSRDSSGTEAFFGQGTRLTVV.

In its sample, this clone was seen once. This chain joins TRBV9 and TRBJ2-1; D gene ambiguous. The CDR3 spans 13 residues. V was cut by 1 base and J by 6 bases, with 8 bases left in between. CDR1 SGDLS and CDR2 YYNGEE come from the germline V gene. CDR3 residues: CASSVSVPNEQFF. As DNA, the CDR3 is TGTGCCAGCAGCGTATCAGTGCCCAATGAGCAGTTCTTC.

The CDR3 DNA reads TGTGCCAGCAGCTCAGACACAGGACGGGACAATGAGCAGTTCTTC. This encodes CASSSDTGRDNEQFF. The genes are TRBV9 and TRBJ2-1, with TRBD1 as a possible D gene (5 bases). CDR3 size: 15 residues. V dropped 4 bases and J dropped 5 bases, with 16 bases sitting between them. The V gene's germline CDR1 is SGDLS and CDR2 YYNGEE.

The J gene is TRBJ2-4, the V gene TRBV9; 8 bases are a match to TRBD1. Germline CDR1 is SGDLS and CDR2 is YYNGEE. The CDR3 has 14 amino acids. V shed 0 bases, J shed 9 bases, and the junction held 5 bases outside the gene matches. In nucleotides, the CDR3 is TGTGCCAGCAGCGTAGTAGGACAGGGAGGCATTCAGTACTTC. Amino acid sequence: CASSVVGQGGIQYF.

V usage is TRBV5-1 and J usage is TRBJ2-1, with 14 bases identical to TRBD2. Trimming took 2 bases from V and 3 from J; bases not matched to a gene: 4. The CDR3 is 17 amino acids. Germline V CDR1 and CDR2: SGHRS, YFSETQ. The CDR3 reads CASSFAGLAGVYNEQFF. CDR3 nucleotide sequence: TGCGCCAGCAGCTTCGCGGGACTAGCGGGGGTCTACAATGAGCAGTTCTTC.

In this sample, this clone turned up once. The rearrangement joins TRBV7-6 to TRBJ1-5, with 8 bases fitting TRBD1. Germline V gene data show CDR1 as SGHVS and CDR2 as FNYEAQ. The CDR3 is made up of 15 amino acids. The ends lost 5 bases at V and 6 bases at J; junction bases unmatched: 9. This CDR3 reads CASSPNRGTLQPQHF. The DNA for the CDR3 is TGTGCCAGCAGCCCCAACAGGGGGACACTTCAGCCCCAGCATTTT.

The chain employs TRBV9 and TRBJ1-2; TRBD1 matches 9 bases. The CDR3 has 15 amino acids. Germline V lookup: CDR1 SGDLS, CDR2 YYNGEE. The ends lost 3 bases at V and 1 base at J; junction bases unmatched: 4. The CDR3 loop reads CASSDRTGVNYGYTF. The CDR3 region has the DNA TGTGCCAGCAGCGATCGGACAGGGGTTAACTATGGCTACACCTTC.

The gene calls are TRBV4-1 and TRBJ2-7; 8 bases agree with TRBD1. Germline V lookup: CDR1 MGHRA, CDR2 YSYEKL. The CDR3 length is 16 residues. V shed 0 bases and J 7 bases; nucleotides not matched to a gene: 11. The CDR3 protein is CASSQDPGQAFLEQYF. The CDR3 DNA sequence: TGCGCCAGCAGCCAAGATCCGGGACAGGCCTTTTTGGAGCAGTACTTC.

The chain employs TRBV5-5 and TRBJ2-5; D possibly corresponds to TRBD1 (5 bases). The CDR3 length is 14 residues. Germline-derived CDR1 and CDR2 are SGHKS and YYEKEE (reference sequence). The ends were cut back, 3 bases at V and 4 bases at J, with 13 bases in the middle. The CDR3 loop is CASSSKTDGETQYF. The DNA for the CDR3 is TGTGCCAGCAGCTCAAAGACAGATGGAGAGACCCAGTACTTC.

CDR3 bases: TGCGCCAGCAGTGAGTTCGACTCCTACGAGCAGTACTTC. The encoded protein is CASSEFDSYEQYF. J is TRBJ2-7 and V is TRBV10-2; unclear D gene. Germline V gene data show CDR1 as WSHSY and CDR2 as SAAADI. CDR3 size: 13 residues. The ends were cut back, 1 base at V and 0 bases at J, with 4 bases in the middle.

The rearrangement uses TRBV2 and TRBJ1-2; the D is unclear. The CDR3 is 11 residues long. Germline V gives CDR1 SNHLY, CDR2 FYNNEI. V was trimmed by 1 base and J by 6 bases, leaving 3 bases between them. The CDR3 protein is CASSEGHGYTF. The DNA for the CDR3 is TGTGCCAGCAGTGAAGGCCATGGCTACACCTTC.

The rearrangement uses TRBV5-6 and TRBJ2-3, with 9 bases that match TRBD1. V dropped 4 bases and J dropped 4; count of bases not matched to a gene: 7. Looked up from germline, CDR1 is SGHDT and CDR2 is YYEEEE. The CDR3 spans 15 residues. The CDR3 reads CASSQTGGVSDTQYF. CDR3 DNA: TGTGCCAGCAGCCAGACAGGGGGGGTGTCAGATACGCAGTATTTT. The variable domain in full, with the rest retrieved from reference TRBV5-6 and TRBJ2-3, is DAGVTQSPTHLIKTRGQQVTLRCSPKSGHDTVSWYQQALGQGPQFIFQYYEEEERQRGNFPDRFSGHQFPNYSSELNVNALLLGDSALYLCASSQTGGVSDTQYFGPGTRLTVL.

This chain connects TRBV10-3 to TRBJ1-6; D may be TRBD1 (6 bases). The CDR3 runs 16 residues. Trimming left V 2 bases short and J 9 bases short, with 17 bases between. Germline V gene lookup returns CDR1 ENHRY and CDR2 SYGVKD. The CDR3 loop is CAISEARGSSGSPLHF. Here the CDR3 DNA reads TGTGCCATCAGTGAGGCTAGGGGGTCCTCTGGTTCACCCCTCCACTTT.

V and J are TRBV5-8 and TRBJ1-2; 10 nucleotides align to TRBD1. J lost 13 bases, V lost 2 bases, and 8 bases had no gene match. This CDR3 has 13 residues. Germline V CDR1 and CDR2: SGHTS, YDEGEE. The CDR3 bases are TGTGCCAGCAGCTTAGAACCGGGACAGGGGAGCACCTTC. Protein: CASSLEPGQGSTF.

This rearrangement joins TRBV7-9 to TRBJ2-3; 9 positions match TRBD1. Germline CDR1 is SEHNR and CDR2 is FQNEAQ (reference sequence). Trimming at V came to 8 bases and at J to 6 bases, leaving 9 bases not matched to a gene. The CDR3 is 14 amino acids. This CDR3 is CASRTDRGSDTQYF. In DNA form, the CDR3 reads TGTGCCAGCCGTACGGACAGGGGATCCGATACGCAGTATTTT. Full variable domain (missing parts from reference TRBV7-9 and TRBJ2-3): DTGVSQNPRHKITKRGQNVTFRCDPISEHNRLYWYRQTLGQGPEFLTYFQNEAQLEKSRLLSDRFSAERPKGSFSTLEIQRTEQGDSAMYLCASRTDRGSDTQYFGPGTRLTVL.

The V call is TRBV11-2, the J call TRBJ2-5; 11 nucleotides align to TRBD2. The V gene end was trimmed by 2 bases and the J gene end by 4 bases; junction bases not matched to a gene: 6. Per germline, CDR1 SGHAT and CDR2 FQNNGV. The CDR3 sequence is 16 residues long. The CDR3 bases are TGTGCCAGCAGCTTACTCACTAGCGGGGGAGGAGAGACCCAGTACTTC. This encodes CASSLLTSGGGETQYF.

The V and J genes are TRBV18 and TRBJ1-3, with 10 bases aligning to TRBD1. Germline values: CDR1 KGHSH, CDR2 LQKENI. Losses at the gene ends were 2 bases for V and 0 bases for J; bases not matched to a gene: 4. CDR3 length equals 17 residues. CDR3 sequence (DNA): TGTGCCAGCTCACCAAGACAGGGGGCAAGCTCTGGAAACACCATATATTTT. Protein product: CASSPRQGASSGNTIYF. The full variable domain, in which reference TRBV18 and TRBJ1-3 provide the parts outside the CDR3, is NAGVMQNPRHLVRRRGQEARLRCSPMKGHSHVYWYRQLPEEGLKFMVYLQKENIIDESGMPKERFSAEFPKEGPSILRIQQVVRGDSAAYFCASSPRQGASSGNTIYFGEGSWLTVV.